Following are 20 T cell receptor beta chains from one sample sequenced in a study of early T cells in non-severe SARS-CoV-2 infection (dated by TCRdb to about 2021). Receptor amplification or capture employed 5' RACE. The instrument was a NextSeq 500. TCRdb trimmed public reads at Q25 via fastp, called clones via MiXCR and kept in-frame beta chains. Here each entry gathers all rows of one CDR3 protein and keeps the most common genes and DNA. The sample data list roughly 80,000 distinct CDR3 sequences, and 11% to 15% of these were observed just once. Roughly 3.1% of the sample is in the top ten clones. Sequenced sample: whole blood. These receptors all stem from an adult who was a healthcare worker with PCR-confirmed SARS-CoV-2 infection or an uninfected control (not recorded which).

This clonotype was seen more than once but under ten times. Here the CDR3 reads CSAREWQDAYEQYF. CDR3 DNA sequence: TGCAGTGCTAGGGAGTGGCAGGATGCCTACGAGCAGTACTTC. The V call is TRBV20-1, the J call TRBJ2-7; D is ambiguous. The germline gives CDR1 DFQATT, CDR2 SNEGSKA (reference sequence). Trimming shortened V by 3 bases and J by 2 bases, and 14 bases separated the two germline ends. This CDR3 is built from 14 residues.

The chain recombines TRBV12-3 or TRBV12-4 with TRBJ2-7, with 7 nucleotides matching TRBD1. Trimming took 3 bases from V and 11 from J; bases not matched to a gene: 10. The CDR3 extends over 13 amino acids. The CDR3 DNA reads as TGTGCCAGCAGTTTTGGGGGAACCGGGACAGAGTACTTC. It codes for CASSFGGTGTEYF.

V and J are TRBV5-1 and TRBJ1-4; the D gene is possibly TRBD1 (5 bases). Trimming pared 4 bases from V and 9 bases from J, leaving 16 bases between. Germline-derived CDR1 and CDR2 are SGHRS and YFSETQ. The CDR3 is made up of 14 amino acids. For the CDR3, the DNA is TGCGCCAGCAGCCCCGGGACGGGTAGAAAAAAACTGTTTTTT. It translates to CASSPGTGRKKLFF. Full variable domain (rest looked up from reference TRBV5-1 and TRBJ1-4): KAGVTQTPRYLIKTRGQQVTLSCSPISGHRSVSWYQQTPGQGLQFLFEYFSETQRNKGNFPGRFSGRQFSNSRSEMNVSTLELGDSALYLCASSPGTGRKKLFFGSGTQLSVL.

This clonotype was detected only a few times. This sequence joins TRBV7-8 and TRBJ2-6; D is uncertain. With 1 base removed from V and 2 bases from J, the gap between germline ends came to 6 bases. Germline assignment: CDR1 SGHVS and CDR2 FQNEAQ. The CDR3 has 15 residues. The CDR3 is CASSLGRTGANVLTF. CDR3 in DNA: TGTGCCAGCAGCTTAGGGCGGACTGGGGCCAACGTCCTGACTTTC.

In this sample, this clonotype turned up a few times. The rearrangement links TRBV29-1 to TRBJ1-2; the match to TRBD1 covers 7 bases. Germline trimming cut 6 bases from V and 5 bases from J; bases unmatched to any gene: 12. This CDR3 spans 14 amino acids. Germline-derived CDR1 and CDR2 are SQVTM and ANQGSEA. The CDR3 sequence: CSVAPARGSYGYTF. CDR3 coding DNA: TGCAGCGTGGCACCCGCCAGGGGGTCATATGGCTACACCTTC.

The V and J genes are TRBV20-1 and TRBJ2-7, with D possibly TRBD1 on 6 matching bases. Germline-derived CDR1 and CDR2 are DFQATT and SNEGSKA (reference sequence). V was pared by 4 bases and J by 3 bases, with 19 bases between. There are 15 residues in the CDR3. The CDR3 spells CSANDPRGLGYEQYF. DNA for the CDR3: TGCAGTGCTAACGACCCCAGGGGCCTCGGCTACGAGCAGTACTTC.

This chain's CDR3 is CASSLMGVGGAGEDTQYF. The CDR3 bases are TGTGCCAGCAGCTTAATGGGTGTTGGGGGCGCCGGGGAAGATACGCAGTATTTT. The genes are TRBV7-3 and TRBJ2-3, with D perhaps TRBD1 (6 bases). V was cut by 1 base and J by 5 bases, with 22 bases left in between. CDR1 SGHTA and CDR2 FQGTGA come from the germline V gene. The CDR3 totals 18 residues. Full variable domain (rest looked up from reference TRBV7-3 and TRBJ2-3): GAGVSQTPSNKVTEKGKYVELRCDPISGHTALYWYRQSLGQGPEFLIYFQGTGAADDSGLPNDRFFAVRPEGSVSTLKIQRTERGDSAVYLCASSLMGVGGAGEDTQYFGPGTRLTVL.

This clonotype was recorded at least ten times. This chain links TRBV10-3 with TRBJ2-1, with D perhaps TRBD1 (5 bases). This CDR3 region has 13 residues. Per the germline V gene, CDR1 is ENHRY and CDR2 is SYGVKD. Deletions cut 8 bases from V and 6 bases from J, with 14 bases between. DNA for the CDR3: TGTGCCATCGGTGCAGGGTCTCTCAATGAGCAGTTCTTC. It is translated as CAIGAGSLNEQFF.

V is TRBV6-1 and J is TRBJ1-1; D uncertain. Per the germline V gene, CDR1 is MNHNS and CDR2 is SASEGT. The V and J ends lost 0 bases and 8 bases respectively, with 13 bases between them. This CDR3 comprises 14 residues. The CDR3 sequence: CASSEALLGMEAFF. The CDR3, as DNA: TGTGCCAGCAGTGAAGCGCTTCTTGGGATGGAAGCTTTCTTT.

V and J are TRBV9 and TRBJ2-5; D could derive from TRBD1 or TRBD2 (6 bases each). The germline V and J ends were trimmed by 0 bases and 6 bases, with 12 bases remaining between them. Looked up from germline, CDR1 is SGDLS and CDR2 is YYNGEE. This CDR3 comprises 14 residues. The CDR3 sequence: CASSVGGGGKTQYF. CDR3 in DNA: TGTGCCAGCAGCGTAGGTGGAGGGGGGAAGACCCAGTACTTC.

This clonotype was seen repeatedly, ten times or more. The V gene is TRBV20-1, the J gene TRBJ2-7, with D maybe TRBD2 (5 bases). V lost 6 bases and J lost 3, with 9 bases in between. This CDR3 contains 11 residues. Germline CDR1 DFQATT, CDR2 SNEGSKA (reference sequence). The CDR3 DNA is TGCAGTGCCGAAGGAGGCTACGAGCAGTACTTC. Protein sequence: CSAEGGYEQYF.

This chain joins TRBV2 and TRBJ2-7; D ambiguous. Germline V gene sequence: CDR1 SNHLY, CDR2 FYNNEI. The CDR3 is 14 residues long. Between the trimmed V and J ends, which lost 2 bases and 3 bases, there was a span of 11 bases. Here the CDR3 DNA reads TGTGCCAGCAGTGAAAACTTGGATTACTACGAGCAGTACTTC. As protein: CASSENLDYYEQYF.

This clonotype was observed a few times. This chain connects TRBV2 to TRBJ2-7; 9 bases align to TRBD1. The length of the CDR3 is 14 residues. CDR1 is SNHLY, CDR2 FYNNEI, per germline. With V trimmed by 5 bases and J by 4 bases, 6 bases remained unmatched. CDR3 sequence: CASSNGDRVYEQYF. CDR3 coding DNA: TGTGCCAGCAGTAATGGGGACAGGGTATACGAGCAGTACTTC. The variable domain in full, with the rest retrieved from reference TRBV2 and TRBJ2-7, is EPEVTQTPSHQVTQMGQEVILRCVPISNHLYFYWYRQILGQKVEFLVSFYNNEISEKSEIFDDQFSVERPDGSNFTLKIRSTKLEDSAMYFCASSNGDRVYEQYFGPGTRLTVT.

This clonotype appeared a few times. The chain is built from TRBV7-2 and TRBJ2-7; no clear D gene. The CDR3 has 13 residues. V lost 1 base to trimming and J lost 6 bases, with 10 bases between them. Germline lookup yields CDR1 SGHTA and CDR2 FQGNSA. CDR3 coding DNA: TGTGCCAGCAGCTTAGTACAGCTCGGCGAGCAGTACTTC. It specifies CASSLVQLGEQYF.

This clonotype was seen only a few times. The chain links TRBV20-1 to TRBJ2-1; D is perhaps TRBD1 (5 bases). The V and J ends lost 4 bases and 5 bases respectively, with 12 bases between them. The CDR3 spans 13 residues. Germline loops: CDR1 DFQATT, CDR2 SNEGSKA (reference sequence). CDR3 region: CSAILTGDNEQFF. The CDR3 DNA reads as TGCAGTGCTATCCTAACAGGTGACAATGAGCAGTTCTTC.

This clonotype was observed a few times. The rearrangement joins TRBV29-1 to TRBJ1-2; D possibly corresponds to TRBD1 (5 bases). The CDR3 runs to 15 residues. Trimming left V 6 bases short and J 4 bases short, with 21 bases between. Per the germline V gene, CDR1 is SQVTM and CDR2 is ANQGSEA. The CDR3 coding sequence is TGCAGCGTCCCACCCCGGGGTGGTGGGGGCTATGGCTACACCTTC. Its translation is CSVPPRGGGGYGYTF.

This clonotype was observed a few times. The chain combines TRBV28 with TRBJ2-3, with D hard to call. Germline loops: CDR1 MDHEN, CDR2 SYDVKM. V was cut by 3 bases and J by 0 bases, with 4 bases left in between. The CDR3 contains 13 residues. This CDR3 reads CASSFQSTDTQYF. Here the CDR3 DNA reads TGTGCCAGCAGTTTTCAGAGCACAGATACGCAGTATTTT.

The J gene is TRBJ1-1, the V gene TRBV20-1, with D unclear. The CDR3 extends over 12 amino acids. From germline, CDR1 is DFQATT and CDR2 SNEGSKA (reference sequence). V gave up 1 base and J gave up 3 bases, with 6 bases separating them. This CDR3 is CSARGGHTEAFF. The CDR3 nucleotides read TGCAGTGCTAGAGGGGGTCACACTGAAGCTTTCTTT.

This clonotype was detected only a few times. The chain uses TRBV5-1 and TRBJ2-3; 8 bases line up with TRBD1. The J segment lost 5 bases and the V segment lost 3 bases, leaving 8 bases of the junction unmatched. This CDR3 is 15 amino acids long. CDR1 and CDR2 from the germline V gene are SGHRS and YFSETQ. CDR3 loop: CASSSPTGAGDTQYF. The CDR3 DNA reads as TGCGCCAGCAGCTCACCGACAGGGGCGGGAGATACGCAGTATTTT.

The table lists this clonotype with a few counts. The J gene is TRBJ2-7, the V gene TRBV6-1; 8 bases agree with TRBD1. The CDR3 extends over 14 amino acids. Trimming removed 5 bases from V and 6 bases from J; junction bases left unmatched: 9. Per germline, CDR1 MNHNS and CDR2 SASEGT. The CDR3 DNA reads TGTGCCAGCAGTCCTCAGGACAGGGTTCCCGAGCAGTACTTC. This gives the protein CASSPQDRVPEQYF.